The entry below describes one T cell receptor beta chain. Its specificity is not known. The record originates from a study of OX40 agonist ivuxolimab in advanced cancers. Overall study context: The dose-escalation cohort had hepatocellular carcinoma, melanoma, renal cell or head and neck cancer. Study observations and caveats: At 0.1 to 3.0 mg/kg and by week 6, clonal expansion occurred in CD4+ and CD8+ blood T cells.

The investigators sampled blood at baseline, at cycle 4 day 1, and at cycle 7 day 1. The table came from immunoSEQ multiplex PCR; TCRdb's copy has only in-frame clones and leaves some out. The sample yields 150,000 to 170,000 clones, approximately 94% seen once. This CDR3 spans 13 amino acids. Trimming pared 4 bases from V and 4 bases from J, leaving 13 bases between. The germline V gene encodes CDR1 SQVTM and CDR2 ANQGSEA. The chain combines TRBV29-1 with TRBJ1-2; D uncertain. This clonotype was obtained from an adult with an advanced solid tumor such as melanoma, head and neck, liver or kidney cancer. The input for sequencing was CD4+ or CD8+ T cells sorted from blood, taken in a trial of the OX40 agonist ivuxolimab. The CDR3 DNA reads TGCAGCGTTGCCGATGACAAATTCTATGGCTACACCTTC. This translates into CSVADDKFYGYTF.